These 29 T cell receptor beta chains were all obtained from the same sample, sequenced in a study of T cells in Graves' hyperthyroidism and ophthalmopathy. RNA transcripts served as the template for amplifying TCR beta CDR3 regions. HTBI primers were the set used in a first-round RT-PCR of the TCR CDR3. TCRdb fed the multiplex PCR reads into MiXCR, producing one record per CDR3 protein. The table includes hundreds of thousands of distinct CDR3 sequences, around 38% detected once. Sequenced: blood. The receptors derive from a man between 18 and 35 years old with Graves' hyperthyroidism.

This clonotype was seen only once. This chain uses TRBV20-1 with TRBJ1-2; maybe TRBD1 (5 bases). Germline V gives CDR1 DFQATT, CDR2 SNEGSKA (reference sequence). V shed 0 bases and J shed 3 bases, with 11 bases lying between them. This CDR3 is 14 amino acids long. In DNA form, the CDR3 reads TGCAGTGCTAGAGATGATGCCAGGGACTATGGCTACACCTTC. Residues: CSARDDARDYGYTF.

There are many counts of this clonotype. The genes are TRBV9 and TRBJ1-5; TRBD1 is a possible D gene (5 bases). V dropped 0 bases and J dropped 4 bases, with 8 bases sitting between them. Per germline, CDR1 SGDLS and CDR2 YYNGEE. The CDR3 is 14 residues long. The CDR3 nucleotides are TGTGCCAGCAGCGTAGGGGGGGGGAATCAGCCCCAGCATTTT. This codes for CASSVGGGNQPQHF. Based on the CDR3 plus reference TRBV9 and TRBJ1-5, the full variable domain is DSGVTQTPKHLITATGQRVTLRCSPRSGDLSVYWYQQSLDQGLQFLIQYYNGEERAKGNILERFSAQQFPDLHSELNLSSLELGDSALYFCASSVGGGNQPQHFGDGTRLSIL.

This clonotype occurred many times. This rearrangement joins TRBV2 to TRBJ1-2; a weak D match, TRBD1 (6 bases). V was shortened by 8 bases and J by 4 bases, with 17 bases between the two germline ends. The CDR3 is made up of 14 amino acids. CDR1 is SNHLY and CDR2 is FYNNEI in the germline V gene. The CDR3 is CASGWDTGGYGYTF. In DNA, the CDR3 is TGTGCCAGCGGCTGGGACACCGGTGGCTATGGCTACACCTTC.

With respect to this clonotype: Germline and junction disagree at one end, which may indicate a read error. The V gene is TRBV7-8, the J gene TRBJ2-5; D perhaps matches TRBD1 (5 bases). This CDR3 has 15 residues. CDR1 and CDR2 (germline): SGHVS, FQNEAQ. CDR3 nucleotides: TGTGCCAGCAGCGCCTACAGGAGTATCCAAGAGACCCAGCACTTC. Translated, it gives CASSAYRSIQETQHF.

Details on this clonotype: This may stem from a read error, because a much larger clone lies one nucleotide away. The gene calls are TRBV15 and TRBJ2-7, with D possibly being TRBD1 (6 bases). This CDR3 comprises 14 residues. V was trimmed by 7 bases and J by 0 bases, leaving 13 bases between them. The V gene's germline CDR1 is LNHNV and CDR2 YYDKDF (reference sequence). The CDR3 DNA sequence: TGTGCCACCAAAGTGGGCAGGGGCTCCTACGAGCAGTACTTC. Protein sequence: CATKVGRGSYEQYF.

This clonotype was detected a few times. The DNA for the CDR3 is TGCGCCAGCAGCTTGCAACTCGGAGGGGAAAAACTGTTTTTT. It translates to CASSLQLGGEKLFF. This chain links TRBV5-1 with TRBJ1-4, with unresolved D. This CDR3 comprises 14 residues. In germline, CDR1 is SGHRS, CDR2 YFSETQ. With 1 base removed from V and 8 bases from J, the gap between germline ends came to 12 bases.

This CDR3 is CASRRNTVDTQYF. CDR3 nucleotides: TGTGCCAGCAGGCGCAATACAGTAGATACGCAGTATTTT. The genes are TRBV2 and TRBJ2-3; D unclear. Looked up from germline, CDR1 is SNHLY and CDR2 is FYNNEI. Trimming took off 6 bases at V and 5 bases at J, with 12 bases between the two ends. CDR3 length equals 13 residues. Full variable domain (outside the CDR3, taken from reference TRBV2 and TRBJ2-3): EPEVTQTPSHQVTQMGQEVILRCVPISNHLYFYWYRQILGQKVEFLVSFYNNEISEKSEIFDDQFSVERPDGSNFTLKIRSTKLEDSAMYFCASRRNTVDTQYFGPGTRLTVL.

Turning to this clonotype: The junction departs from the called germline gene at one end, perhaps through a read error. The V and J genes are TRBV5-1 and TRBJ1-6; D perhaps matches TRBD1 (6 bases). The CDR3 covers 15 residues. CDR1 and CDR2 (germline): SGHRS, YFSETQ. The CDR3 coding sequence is TGCGCCGGCAGCTTGGCCGGGGGGCAGTATTCACCCCTCCACTTT. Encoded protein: CAGSLAGGQYSPLHF.

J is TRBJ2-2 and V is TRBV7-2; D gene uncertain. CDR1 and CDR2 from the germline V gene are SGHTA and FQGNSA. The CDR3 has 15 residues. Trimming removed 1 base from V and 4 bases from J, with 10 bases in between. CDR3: CASSLGVLSTGELFF. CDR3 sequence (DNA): TGTGCCAGCAGCTTAGGGGTTTTGAGCACCGGGGAGCTGTTTTTT. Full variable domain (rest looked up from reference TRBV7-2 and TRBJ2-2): GAGVSQSPSNKVTEKGKDVELRCDPISGHTALYWYRQSLGQGLEFLIYFQGNSAPDKSGLPSDRFSAERTGGSVSTLTIQRTQQEDSAVYLCASSLGVLSTGELFFGEGSRLTVL.

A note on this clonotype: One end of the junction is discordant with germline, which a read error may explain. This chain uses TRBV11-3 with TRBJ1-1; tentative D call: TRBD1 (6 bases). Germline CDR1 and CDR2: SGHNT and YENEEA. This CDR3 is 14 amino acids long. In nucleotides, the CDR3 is TGTGCCAGCAGAGAAAGTGGGGGGCCCACTGAAGCTTCCTTT. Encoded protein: CASRESGGPTEASF.

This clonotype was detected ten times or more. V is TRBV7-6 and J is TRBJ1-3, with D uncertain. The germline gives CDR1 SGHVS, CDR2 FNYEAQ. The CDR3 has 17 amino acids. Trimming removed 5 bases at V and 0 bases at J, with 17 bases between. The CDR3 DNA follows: TGTGCCAGCAGCCCCGAGACACTGCCGCACTCTGGAAACACCATATATTTT. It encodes CASSPETLPHSGNTIYF.

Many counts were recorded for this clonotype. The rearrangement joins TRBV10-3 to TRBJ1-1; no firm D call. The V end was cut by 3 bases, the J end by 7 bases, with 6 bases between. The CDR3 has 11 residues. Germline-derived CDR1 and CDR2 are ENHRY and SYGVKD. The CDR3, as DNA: TGTGCCATCAGTGAAGTCGGTGAAGCTTTCTTT. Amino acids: CAISEVGEAFF.

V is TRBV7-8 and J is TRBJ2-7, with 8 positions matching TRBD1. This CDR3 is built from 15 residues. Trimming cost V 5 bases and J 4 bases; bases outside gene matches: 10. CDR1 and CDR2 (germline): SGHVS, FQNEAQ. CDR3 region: CASSIDRGVRYEQYF. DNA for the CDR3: TGTGCCAGCAGCATCGACAGGGGCGTACGATACGAGCAGTACTTC.

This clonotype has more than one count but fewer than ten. CDR3 residues: CASSLGQGYREAFF. The CDR3 nucleotides are TGCGCCAGCAGCTTGGGACAGGGGTATCGTGAAGCTTTCTTT. The chain uses TRBV5-1 and TRBJ1-1; 8 positions agree with TRBD1. Germline trimming cut 0 bases from V and 7 bases from J; bases unmatched to any gene: 5. The CDR3 consists of 14 residues. CDR1 is SGHRS and CDR2 is YFSETQ in the germline V gene.

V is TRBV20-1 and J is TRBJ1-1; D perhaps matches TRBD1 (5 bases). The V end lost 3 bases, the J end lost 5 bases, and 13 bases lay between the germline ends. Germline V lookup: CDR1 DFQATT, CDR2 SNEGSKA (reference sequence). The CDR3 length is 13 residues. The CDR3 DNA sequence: TGCAGTGCTAGGGGGCGCAGTGAGACTGAAGCTTTCTTT. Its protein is CSARGRSETEAFF.

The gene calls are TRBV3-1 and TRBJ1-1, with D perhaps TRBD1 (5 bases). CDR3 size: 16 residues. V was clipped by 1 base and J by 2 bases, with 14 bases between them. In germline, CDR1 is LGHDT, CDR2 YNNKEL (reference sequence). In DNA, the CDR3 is TGTGCCAGCAGCCAAGGTATCCAGGGAAGTAACACTGAAGCTTTCTTT. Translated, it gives CASSQGIQGSNTEAFF.

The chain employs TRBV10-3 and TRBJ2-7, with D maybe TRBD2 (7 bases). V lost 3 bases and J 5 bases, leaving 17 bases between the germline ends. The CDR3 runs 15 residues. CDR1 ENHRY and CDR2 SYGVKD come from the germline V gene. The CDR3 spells CAISESGDYRDEQYF. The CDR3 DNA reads TGTGCCATCAGTGAATCTGGGGACTACAGGGACGAGCAGTACTTC.

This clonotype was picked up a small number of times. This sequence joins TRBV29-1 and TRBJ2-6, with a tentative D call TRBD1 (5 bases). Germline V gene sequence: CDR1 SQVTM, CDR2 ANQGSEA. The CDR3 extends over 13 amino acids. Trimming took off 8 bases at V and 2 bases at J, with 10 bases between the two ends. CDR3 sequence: CSLGAPGANVLTF. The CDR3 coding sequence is TGCAGCTTAGGGGCCCCTGGGGCCAACGTCCTGACTTTC.

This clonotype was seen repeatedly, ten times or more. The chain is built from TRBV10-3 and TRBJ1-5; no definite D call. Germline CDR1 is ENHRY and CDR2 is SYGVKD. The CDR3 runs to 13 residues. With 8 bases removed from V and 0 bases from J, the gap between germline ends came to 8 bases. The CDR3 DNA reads TGTGCCATCGGGAGGGATAGCAATCAGCCCCAGCATTTT. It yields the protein CAIGRDSNQPQHF.

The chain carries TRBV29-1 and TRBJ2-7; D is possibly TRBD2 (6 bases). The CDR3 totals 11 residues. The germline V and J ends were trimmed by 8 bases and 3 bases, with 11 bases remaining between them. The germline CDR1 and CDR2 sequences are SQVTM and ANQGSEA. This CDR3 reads CSSRRGYEQYF. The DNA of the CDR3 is TGCAGCTCAAGGAGGGGCTACGAGCAGTACTTC.

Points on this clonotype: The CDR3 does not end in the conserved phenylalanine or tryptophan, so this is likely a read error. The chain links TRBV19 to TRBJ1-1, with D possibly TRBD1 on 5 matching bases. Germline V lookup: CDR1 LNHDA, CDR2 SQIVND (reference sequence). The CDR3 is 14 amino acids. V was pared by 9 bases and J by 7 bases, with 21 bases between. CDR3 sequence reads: CASRAGRGGSEAFL. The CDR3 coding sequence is TGTGCCAGCAGGGCGGGGCGGGGCGGTAGTGAAGCTTTCCTT.

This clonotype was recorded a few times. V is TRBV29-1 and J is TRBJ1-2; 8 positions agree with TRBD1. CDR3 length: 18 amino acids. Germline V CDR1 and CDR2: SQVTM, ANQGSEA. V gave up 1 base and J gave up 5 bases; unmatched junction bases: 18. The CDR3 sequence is CSVEGPAGTGYLSYGYTF. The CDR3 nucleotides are TGCAGCGTTGAAGGGCCTGCGGGGACAGGATACCTGTCTTATGGCTACACCTTC. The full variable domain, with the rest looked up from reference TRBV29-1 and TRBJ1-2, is SAVISQKPSRDICQRGTSLTIQCQVDSQVTMMFWYRQQPGQSLTLIATANQGSEATYESGFVIDKFPISRPNLTFSTLTVSNMSPEDSSIYLCSVEGPAGTGYLSYGYTFGSGTRLTVV.

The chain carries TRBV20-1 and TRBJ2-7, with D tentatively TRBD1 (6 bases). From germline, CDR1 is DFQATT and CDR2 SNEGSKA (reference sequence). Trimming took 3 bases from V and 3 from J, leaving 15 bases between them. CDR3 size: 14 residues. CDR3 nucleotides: TGCAGTGCTAGGAAGACAGGAGATTACTACGAGCAGTACTTC. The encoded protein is CSARKTGDYYEQYF.

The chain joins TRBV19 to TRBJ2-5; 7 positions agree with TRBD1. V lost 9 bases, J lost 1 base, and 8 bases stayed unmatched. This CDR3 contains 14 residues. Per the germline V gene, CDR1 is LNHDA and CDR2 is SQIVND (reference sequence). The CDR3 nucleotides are TGTGCCAGCAGGGGACAGACCATCCAAGAGACCCAGTACTTC. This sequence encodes CASRGQTIQETQYF.

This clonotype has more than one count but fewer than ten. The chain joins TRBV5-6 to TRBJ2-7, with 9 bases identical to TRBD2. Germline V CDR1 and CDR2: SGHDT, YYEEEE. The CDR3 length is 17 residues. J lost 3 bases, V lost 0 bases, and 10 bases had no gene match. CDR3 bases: TGTGCCAGCAGCTTGGAGGTAGCGGGGGCCGTGGACTACGAGCAGTACTTC. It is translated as CASSLEVAGAVDYEQYF.

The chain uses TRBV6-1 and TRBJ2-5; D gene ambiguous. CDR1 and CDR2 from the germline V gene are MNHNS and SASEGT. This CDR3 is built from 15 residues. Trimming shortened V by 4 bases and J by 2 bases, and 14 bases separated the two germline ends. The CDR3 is CASSAGNSPQETQYF. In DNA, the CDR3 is TGTGCCAGCAGTGCGGGCAATTCTCCTCAAGAGACCCAGTACTTC.

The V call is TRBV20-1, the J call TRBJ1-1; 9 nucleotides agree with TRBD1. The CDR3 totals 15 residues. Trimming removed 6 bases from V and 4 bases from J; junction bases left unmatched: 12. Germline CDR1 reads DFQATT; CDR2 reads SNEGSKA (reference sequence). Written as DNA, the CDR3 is TGCAGTGCCAGCCCGGGACAGGGTGGGGGCACTGAAGCTTTCTTT. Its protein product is CSASPGQGGGTEAFF.

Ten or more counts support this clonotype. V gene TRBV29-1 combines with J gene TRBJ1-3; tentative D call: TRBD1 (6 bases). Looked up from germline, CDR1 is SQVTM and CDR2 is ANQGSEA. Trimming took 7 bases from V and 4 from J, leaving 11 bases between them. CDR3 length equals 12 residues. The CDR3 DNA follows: TGCAGCGCGGGTGACAGGGGAAACACCATATATTTT. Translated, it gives CSAGDRGNTIYF.

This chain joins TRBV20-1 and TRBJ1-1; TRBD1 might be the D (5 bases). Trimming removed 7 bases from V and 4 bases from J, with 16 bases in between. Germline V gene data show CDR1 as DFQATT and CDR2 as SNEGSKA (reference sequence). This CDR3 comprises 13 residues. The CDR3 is CSEERGWGTEAFF. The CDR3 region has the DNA TGCAGTGAAGAAAGGGGTTGGGGCACTGAAGCTTTCTTT.